Sequencing of this TCR beta chain was carried out in a study of blood T cell repertoires in COVID-19. Overall study: Some COVID-19 samples were acute and others convalescent; all came from the United States, Italy and Spain. Sources were T cells, B-cell-depleted T cells, or PBMCs; the material itself was cDNA or gDNA.

In the original analysis: Amplification of reference gene primers provided the estimated nucleated cell counts. Generated by immunoSEQ multiplex PCR, the TCRdb table keeps only in-frame clones and is missing some. V and J calls and clone size are copied from that table; D and trimming were computed from the DNA. Among approximately 280,000 clones listed, about 89% were seen once. The length of the CDR3 is 13 residues. Trimming stripped 4 bases from V and 6 bases from J, with 9 bases between. Germline values: CDR1 SGHTA, CDR2 FQGNSA. V and J are TRBV7-2 and TRBJ2-2; possibly TRBD2 for D (5 bases). The TCR sequence derives from a man between 40 and 49 years old with acute or convalescent COVID-19. The sequencing input was peripheral blood. CDR3 sequence reads: CASSWKRPGELFF. CDR3 sequence (DNA): TGTGCCAGCAGCTGGAAGCGGCCCGGGGAGCTGTTTTTT.